The 6 T cell receptor beta chains given below trace back to one sample, sequenced in a study of shared clonotypes between healthy human individuals. Generated by immunoSEQ multiplex PCR, the TCRdb table keeps only in-frame clones and is missing some. The top ten hold 10% of the sample, which has around 330,000 clones, about 74% seen once. Material: memory CD4+ T cells sorted from blood. Subset reported: CD45RA-negative fraction. The receptors originated from a man younger than 45 in good health.

This clone occurred a few times. The V call is TRBV6-6, the J call TRBJ2-1; weak D call: TRBD2 (5 bases). This CDR3 is built from 13 residues. Germline V gene sequence: CDR1 MNHNY, CDR2 SVGAGI (reference sequence). V lost 8 bases to trimming and J lost 9 bases, with 17 bases between them. In nucleotides, the CDR3 is TGTGCCAGCCGCCTCCCCCGGGGTAGTGAGCAGTTCTTC. Its translation is CASRLPRGSEQFF.

The chain recombines TRBV5-5 with TRBJ2-1; TRBD1 is a possible D gene (6 bases). The CDR3 length is 15 residues. The V end was cut by 4 bases, the J end by 4 bases, with 15 bases between. Germline CDR1 SGHKS, CDR2 YYEKEE (reference sequence). CDR3 loop: CASSRSGTSYNEQFF. The CDR3 DNA follows: TGTGCCAGCAGCCGCTCCGGGACATCTTACAATGAGCAGTTCTTC.

This chain uses TRBV13 with TRBJ1-3; 7 bases are shared with TRBD1. Per the germline V gene, CDR1 is PRHDT and CDR2 is FYEKMQ (reference sequence). This CDR3 contains 13 residues. Trimming cost V 5 bases and J 10 bases; bases outside gene matches: 8. DNA of the CDR3: TGTGCCAGCAGCAACAGGGGCAGTGGGACCATATATTTT. Its protein is CASSNRGSGTIYF.

This clone appeared many times. The V gene is TRBV7-9, the J gene TRBJ2-1, with a tentative D call TRBD1 (5 bases). CDR3 length: 15 amino acids. CDR1 SEHNR and CDR2 FQNEAQ come from the germline V gene (reference sequence). The ends were cut back, 5 bases at V and 6 bases at J, with 17 bases in the middle. The CDR3 reads CASSPKARVANEQFF. The DNA for the CDR3 is TGTGCCAGCAGCCCTAAAGCCAGGGTGGCCAATGAGCAGTTCTTC. Filled out from reference TRBV7-9 and TRBJ2-1, the complete variable domain reads DTGVSQNPRHKITKRGQNVTFRCDPISEHNRLYWYRQTLGQGPEFLTYFQNEAQLEKSRLLSDRFSAERPKGSFSTLEIQRTEQGDSAMYLCASSPKARVANEQFFGPGTRLTVL.

This rearrangement joins TRBV7-2 to TRBJ2-5, with D maybe TRBD2 (6 bases). The germline V and J ends were trimmed by 4 bases and 5 bases, with 17 bases remaining between them. This CDR3 region has 15 residues. Germline values: CDR1 SGHTA, CDR2 FQGNSA. The CDR3 nucleotides are TGTGCCAGCAGCTCCCGGGACTCCAGAGGGGAGACCCAGTACTTC. This codes for CASSSRDSRGETQYF. Full variable domain (missing parts from reference TRBV7-2 and TRBJ2-5): GAGVSQSPSNKVTEKGKDVELRCDPISGHTALYWYRQSLGQGLEFLIYFQGNSAPDKSGLPSDRFSAERTGGSVSTLTIQRTQQEDSAVYLCASSSRDSRGETQYFGPGTRLLVL.

This sequence joins TRBV4-3 and TRBJ2-2; D remains ambiguous. Looked up from germline, CDR1 is LGHNA and CDR2 is YSLEER. The CDR3 is 14 residues long. Trimming cost V 0 bases and J 3 bases, with 5 bases left between them. The CDR3 sequence: CASSQDSYTGELFF. The DNA of the CDR3 is TGCGCCAGCAGCCAAGATTCCTACACCGGGGAGCTGTTTTTT.